This T cell receptor (beta chain) stems from a study of blood T cell repertoires in COVID-19. As for the study in general: COVID-19 samples collected from the United States, Italy and Spain covered acute and convalescent phases.

In the study's own analysis: Nucleated cell number was recorded as an estimate derived from reference gene primer amplification. The data were produced by immunoSEQ multiplex PCR, yet TCRdb's version contains in-frame clones alone and is incomplete. That table gives V, J and clone size, and the DNA gave D and trimming. Of some 60,000 clones in the sample, over 85% were seen once. Trimming removed 5 bases from V and 4 bases from J, with 9 bases in between. The CDR3 runs 13 residues. The source is a human donor in a cohort sampled during active COVID-19. The chain links TRBV12-3 or TRBV12-4 to TRBJ1-5; D remains unclear. The specimen was peripheral blood. CDR3 in amino acids: CASSQSGNQPQHF. The CDR3 DNA reads TGTGCCAGCAGTCAGAGCGGAAATCAGCCCCAGCATTTT.